This TCR beta chain was observed in a study of T-cell memory formation after mild COVID-19. Study findings and constraints: Clones contracting across day 15 to 85 had a balanced CD4/CD8 profile; later expanding clones leaned CD4+. In second-wave clones peaking day 37, SARS-CoV-2 specificity remained unconfirmed.

This clonotype was picked up a small number of times. The antigen remains undetermined. 5'RACE primed at constant segments yielded TCR alpha and TCR beta cDNA libraries bearing sample barcodes and UMIs. Using its own MiXCR run on the 5' RACE reads, TCRdb lists one record per CDR3 protein. The data hold 400,000 or so distinct CDR3 sequences, with 20% observed a single time. The CDR3 is 15 residues long. The J segment lost 5 bases and the V segment lost 1 base, leaving 8 bases of the junction unmatched. CDR1 is SGHRS and CDR2 is YFSETQ in the germline V gene. This chain connects TRBV5-1 to TRBJ2-5; TRBD2 matches 7 bases. This TCR derives from an adult woman who had mild COVID-19 (a few samples of this study predate the infection). Cell type and time point are not known. The source material was PBMCs or a T cell subset sorted from them (not recorded which). CDR3 sequence reads: CASSLRRENRETQYF. The CDR3, as DNA: TGCGCCAGCAGCTTGAGGCGGGAGAATCGGGAGACCCAGTACTTC.